This TCR beta chain was identified during a study of T cells in Graves' hyperthyroidism and ophthalmopathy. RNA transcripts gave rise to amplified TCR beta CDR3 regions. When the TCR CDR3 underwent first-round RT-PCR, the HTBI primer set was used. In TCRdb, the multiplex PCR reads were re-called with MiXCR into one record per CDR3 protein. The sample carries 700,000 or so distinct CDR3 sequences, more than 14% recorded once. The CDR3 loop spans 14 amino acids. V lost 2 bases and J lost 4, with 11 bases in between. CDR1 is MDHEN, CDR2 SYDVKM, per germline. In this sample, this clonotype turned up many times.

V is TRBV28 and J is TRBJ1-2; D gene uncertain. This sequence was found in a woman between 50 and 59 years old with Graves' ophthalmopathy. Sequenced sample: blood. CDR3 bases: TGTGCCAGCAGTTTACGCAGACATGCCTATGGCTACACCTTC. It is translated as CASSLRRHAYGYTF.